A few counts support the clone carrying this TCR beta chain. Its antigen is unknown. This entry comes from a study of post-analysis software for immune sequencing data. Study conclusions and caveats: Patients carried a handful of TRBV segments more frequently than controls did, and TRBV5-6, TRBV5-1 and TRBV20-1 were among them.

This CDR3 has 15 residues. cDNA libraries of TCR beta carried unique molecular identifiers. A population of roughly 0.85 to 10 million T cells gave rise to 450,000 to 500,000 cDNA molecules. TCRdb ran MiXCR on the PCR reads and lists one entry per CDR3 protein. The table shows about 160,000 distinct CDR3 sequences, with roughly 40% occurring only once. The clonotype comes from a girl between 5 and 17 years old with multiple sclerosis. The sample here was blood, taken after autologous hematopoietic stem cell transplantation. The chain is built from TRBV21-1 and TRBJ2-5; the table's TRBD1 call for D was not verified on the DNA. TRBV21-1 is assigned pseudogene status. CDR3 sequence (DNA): TGTGCCAGCAGCAAAGGGGACGGACTTCAAGAGACCCAGTACTTC. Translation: CASSKGDGLQETQYF.